Listed below are T cell receptor beta chains from one sample, sequenced in a study of blood T cells in healthy people across ages. From the 5' RACE reads, TCRdb called clonotypes with MiXCR, one entry per CDR3 protein. The repertoire holds 1.8 million or so distinct CDR3 sequences, about two fifths seen once, with 20% to 25% in the top ten. The sample comprised blood. The receptors were sampled from a human donor in good health. Each CDR3 is given with its conserved first and last residue. D genes are given only for firm matches. Some rows mark clone size as missing; the rest say once, few, many or name a class of expanded clone.

clone size,V gene,D gene,J gene,CDR3 protein,CDR3 DNA
NA,TRBV29-1,TRBD1,TRBJ2-7,CSVVAPGQSFYEQYF,TGCAGCGTTGTGGCACCGGGACAGTCATTCTACGAGCAGTACTTC
few,TRBV29-1,NA,TRBJ2-4,CSVESAPAKNIQYF,TGCAGCGTTGAGTCGGCCCCGGCCAAAAACATTCAGTACTTC
NA,TRBV7-2,NA,TRBJ2-5,CASSLVRWGETQYF,TGTGCCAGCAGCTTAGTTCGCTGGGGAGAGACCCAGTACTTC
NA,TRBV3-1,NA,TRBJ2-5,CASSQGPLGETQYF,TGTGCCAGCAGCCAAGGTCCGCTAGGGGAGACCCAGTACTTC
few,TRBV6-2/TRBV6-3,NA,TRBJ1-1,CASRRSGADTEAFF,TGTGCCAGCAGGCGATCTGGGGCGGACACTGAAGCTTTCTTT
NA,TRBV29-1,NA,TRBJ2-1,CSVVDSVRGNEQFF,TGCAGCGTTGTGGATAGCGTGAGGGGCAATGAGCAGTTCTTC
NA,TRBV29-1,NA,TRBJ1-4,CSVRGFINEKLFF,TGCAGCGTTAGGGGGTTTATTAATGAAAAACTGTTTTTT
NA,TRBV20-1,NA,TRBJ1-3,CSARNGRNSGNTIYF,TGCAGTGCTAGAAACGGCAGGAACTCTGGAAACACCATATATTTT
NA,TRBV28,NA,TRBJ2-7,CASSWLTSEQYF,TGTGCCAGCAGTTGGCTCACCTCCGAGCAGTACTTC
NA,TRBV6-5,NA,TRBJ1-2,CASSASIRLYGYTF,TGTGCCAGCAGTGCCTCAATACGCTTGTATGGCTACACCTTC
NA,TRBV4-3,TRBD2,TRBJ2-1,CASSQVGGGVTYNEQFF,TGCGCCAGCAGCCAAGTCGGCGGGGGGGTAACCTACAATGAGCAGTTCTTC
NA,TRBV28,NA,TRBJ2-3,CASSLLSGYGDTQYF,TGTGCCAGCAGTTTATTATCGGGCTACGGAGATACGCAGTATTTT
NA,TRBV28,TRBD2,TRBJ2-7,CASSILPQRGRAYEQYF,TGTGCCAGCAGTATCCTTCCCCAGCGGGGGCGAGCCTACGAGCAGTACTTC
NA,TRBV9,NA,TRBJ2-1,CASSVAGVWRGKSYNEQFF,TGTGCCAGCAGCGTAGCCGGGGTCTGGCGGGGTAAGTCCTACAATGAGCAGTTCTTC
NA,TRBV25-1,TRBD1,TRBJ1-5,CASNTTDRGDQPQHF,TGTGCCAGCAACACTACGGACAGGGGGGATCAGCCCCAGCATTTT
NA,TRBV6-2/TRBV6-3,NA,TRBJ1-5,CASSPTASNQPQHF,TGTGCCAGCAGCCCGACAGCTAGCAATCAGCCCCAGCATTTT
few,TRBV20-1,NA,TRBJ1-2,CSARWQSGYTF,TGCAGTGCTAGGTGGCAGTCAGGCTACACCTTC
NA,TRBV7-7,TRBD1,TRBJ2-5,CASSLGSGQSQEIQYF,TGTGCTAGCAGCTTGGGCTCGGGACAGAGCCAAGAGATCCAGTACTTC
NA,TRBV5-1,NA,TRBJ2-1,CASSLERGSEQFF,TGCGCCAGCAGCTTGGAAAGGGGCAGTGAGCAGTTCTTC
NA,TRBV4-1,NA,TRBJ2-2,CASSHPGRELFF,TGCGCCAGCAGCCACCCCGGCCGGGAGCTGTTTTTT
NA,TRBV6-6,NA,TRBJ1-2,CASSYSGEEIYTF,TGTGCCAGCAGTTACTCTGGAGAGGAGATCTACACCTTC
NA,TRBV5-1,TRBD1,TRBJ1-1,CASRRDSTEAFF,TGCGCCAGCAGACGGGACAGCACTGAAGCTTTCTTT
NA,TRBV25-1,NA,TRBJ1-1,CASSPRGVGIPEAFF,TGTGCCAGCAGTCCTCGAGGGGTAGGGATACCTGAAGCTTTCTTT
few,TRBV27,NA,TRBJ2-4,CASADQGFVKNIQYF,TGTGCCAGCGCTGATCAGGGGTTTGTCAAAAACATTCAGTACTTC
NA,TRBV3-1,NA,TRBJ1-1,CASSQLTGRINQAFF,TGTGCCAGCAGCCAGCTGACCGGGCGGATCAATCAAGCTTTCTTT
NA,TRBV4-3,TRBD1,TRBJ1-4,CASSPTTWTGEGKLFF,TGCGCCAGCAGCCCGACTACCTGGACAGGGGAGGGAAAACTGTTTTTT
NA,TRBV4-1,NA,TRBJ1-2,CASSPRSDSTRGYTF,TGCGCCAGCAGCCCAAGATCGGACAGTACGCGAGGCTACACCTTC
few,TRBV7-2,NA,TRBJ1-2,CASSLNLGQIGVGYTF,TGTGCCAGCAGCTTAAATTTAGGACAGATAGGGGTAGGCTACACCTTC
few,TRBV12-3/TRBV12-4,NA,TRBJ2-1,CASTSSGLSYNEQFF,TGTGCCAGCACCTCCAGCGGGCTCTCCTACAATGAGCAGTTCTTC
NA,TRBV29-1,NA,TRBJ2-7,CSVEGASRTPTYEQYF,TGCAGCGTTGAAGGTGCCTCGAGGACCCCAACCTACGAGCAGTACTTC
NA,TRBV15,NA,TRBJ2-7,CATSRDSGQIYEQYF,TGTGCCACCAGCAGAGATTCAGGACAGATCTACGAGCAGTACTTC
NA,TRBV6-1,TRBD2,TRBJ2-5,CASSGLAGGMVETQYF,TGTGCCAGCAGTGGACTAGCGGGGGGGATGGTCGAGACCCAGTACTTC
NA,TRBV7-9,NA,TRBJ2-4,CASSLSTGKREQYF,TGTGCCAGCAGCCTATCAACAGGGAAAAGGGAGCAGTACTTC
NA,TRBV5-5,TRBD1,TRBJ2-3,CASSLWLVKGAWGDTQYF,TGTGCCAGCAGCTTGTGGTTGGTAAAGGGGGCTTGGGGAGATACGCAGTATTTT
NA,TRBV6-2/TRBV6-3,NA,TRBJ2-3,CASSPRGGPRLSTDTQYF,TGTGCCAGCAGTCCCCGGGGCGGCCCCCGGCTATCCACAGATACGCAGTATTTT
NA,TRBV9,NA,TRBJ2-7,CASSYRVAGEQYF,TGTGCCAGCAGCTATAGGGTGGCAGGAGAGCAGTACTTC
NA,TRBV27,TRBD2,TRBJ2-3,CASSPGAGEFTDTQYF,TGTGCCAGCAGTCCCGGAGCGGGGGAGTTCACAGATACGCAGTATTTT
NA,TRBV4-2,TRBD1,TRBJ2-7,CASNQNQGARGGGFGRSYEQYF,TGTGCCAGCAACCAGAACCAGGGGGCTAGGGGAGGTGGTTTTGGACGCTCCTACGAGCAGTACTTC
few,TRBV10-3,NA,TRBJ1-2,CAISETGISGGYTF,TGTGCCATCAGTGAAACAGGGATTTCTGGTGGCTACACCTTC
few,TRBV4-3,NA,TRBJ2-3,CASSLGLSTTPSVQYF,TGCGCCAGCAGCCTAGGGCTCTCCACTACACCATCTGTGCAGTATTTT
few,TRBV29-1,NA,TRBJ2-3,CSVGTARTDTQYF,TGCAGCGTTGGGACAGCGCGCACAGATACGCAGTATTTT
NA,TRBV20-1,NA,TRBJ1-1,CSAREETGLNTEAFF,TGCAGTGCTAGAGAGGAAACAGGCTTGAACACTGAAGCTTTCTTT
many,TRBV6-5,TRBD1,TRBJ2-7,CASSRDSYYEQYF,TGTGCCAGCAGCAGGGACAGCTATTACGAGCAGTACTTC
few,TRBV10-3,NA,TRBJ2-5,CAISEYTRGETQYF,TGTGCCATCAGTGAATACACCCGAGGAGAGACCCAGTACTTC
NA,TRBV11-2,TRBD2,TRBJ2-4,CASSSSKGLAGTQYF,TGTGCCAGCAGCTCCTCTAAGGGACTAGCGGGAACTCAGTACTTC
NA,TRBV28,NA,TRBJ2-3,CASRDWQADTQYF,TGTGCCAGCAGGGACTGGCAGGCAGATACGCAGTATTTT
NA,TRBV7-2,NA,TRBJ2-7,CASSLDLGAPYEQYF,TGTGCCAGCAGCTTAGATTTGGGGGCCCCCTACGAGCAGTACTTC
once,TRBV12-3/TRBV12-4,TRBD2,TRBJ2-5,CARSPPAGDGTQYF,TGTGCCCGCAGTCCCCCAGCGGGGGATGGGACCCAGTACTTC
few,TRBV2,TRBD1,TRBJ1-5,CASSPGQSSQPQHF,TGTGCCAGCAGTCCGGGACAGTCCAGTCAGCCCCAGCATTTT
NA,TRBV6-2/TRBV6-3,TRBD1,TRBJ2-7,CASSYTTGPYEQYF,TGTGCCAGCAGTTACACGACAGGGCCCTACGAGCAGTACTTC
NA,TRBV6-2/TRBV6-3,NA,TRBJ2-7,CASSYIRGEQYF,TGTGCCAGCAGTTACATCCGGGGCGAGCAGTACTTC
few,TRBV5-6,NA,TRBJ2-7,CASSLPGERVHEQYF,TGTGCCAGCAGCCTGCCCGGGGAAAGGGTCCACGAGCAGTACTTC
few,TRBV4-3,NA,TRBJ1-1,CASSQVVGSGIEAFF,TGCGCCAGCAGCCAAGTTGTGGGGAGTGGGATTGAAGCTTTCTTT
NA,TRBV29-1,NA,TRBJ2-5,CSASQRWGETQYF,TGCAGCGCTTCCCAGCGGTGGGGGGAGACCCAGTACTTC
few,TRBV7-8,NA,TRBJ2-4,CASSLAPGRTLAKNIQYF,TGTGCCAGCAGCTTAGCCCCAGGGAGGACGCTGGCCAAAAACATTCAGTACTTC
NA,TRBV29-1,TRBD1,TRBJ2-7,CSVAGQGRNEQYF,TGCAGCGTTGCAGGACAGGGAAGAAACGAGCAGTACTTC
NA,TRBV20-1,NA,TRBJ1-2,CSARDLPNYGYTF,TGCAGTGCTAGAGATCTACCGAACTATGGCTACACCTTC
NA,TRBV7-9,NA,TRBJ2-1,CASSLWSGLSYNEQFF,TGTGCCAGCAGCTTATGGTCGGGTCTTTCCTACAATGAGCAGTTCTTC
NA,TRBV10-2,NA,TRBJ2-4,CASSEFVQQYF,TGCGCCAGCAGTGAGTTTGTCCAGCAGTACTTC
few,TRBV7-2,NA,TRBJ2-5,CASSLVSAAETQYF,TGTGCCAGCAGCTTAGTGTCGGCAGCGGAGACCCAGTACTTC